The 27 T cell receptor beta chains listed next were all sequenced from one sample in a study of CD8 T cells in ankylosing spondylitis. General study results and limits: A motif of eight highly homologous TCR beta variants was seen as apparently characteristic of ankylosing spondylitis blood.

For these receptors, no antigen is known. TCRdb reprocessed the 5' RACE reads via MiXCR and lists one record per CDR3 protein. This sample yields about 220,000 distinct CDR3 sequences, of which 6% to 8.5% are seen a single time; approximately 15% belongs to the top ten. The sequencing input was blood, either unsorted or a sorted T cell fraction (not recorded which). The origin of the receptors is a male donor with ankylosing spondylitis.

The table lists this clonotype with many counts. The V call is TRBV3-1, the J call TRBJ2-5, with 9 bases that match TRBD2. Per germline, CDR1 LGHDT and CDR2 YNNKEL (reference sequence). With 1 base clipped from V and 5 bases from J, the junction kept 8 bases outside the gene matches. The length of the CDR3 is 16 residues. The CDR3 bases are TGTGCCAGCAGCCAAGCAGCGGGAGGTCGAAAGGAGACCCAGTACTTC. Protein: CASSQAAGGRKETQYF.

This clonotype was seen ten or more times. The rearrangement links TRBV28 to TRBJ2-2; D may be TRBD2 (6 bases). Germline V gene data show CDR1 as MDHEN and CDR2 as SYDVKM. V was shortened by 6 bases and J by 2 bases, with 16 bases between the two germline ends. This CDR3 is 16 amino acids long. In DNA form, the CDR3 reads TGTGCCAGCAGCTTAGCGGTGCCATTAAACACCGGGGAGCTGTTTTTT. As protein: CASSLAVPLNTGELFF.

This clonotype was observed a single time. The J gene is TRBJ1-1, the V gene TRBV7-6; D call uncertain. V lost 1 base, J lost 1 base, and 10 bases lay in between. Germline-derived CDR1 and CDR2 are SGHVS and FNYEAQ. CDR3 size: 15 residues. The CDR3 reads CASSLEAEANTEAFF. CDR3 DNA: TGTGCCAGCAGCTTAGAGGCAGAGGCGAACACTGAAGCTTTCTTT.

The table lists this clonotype with many counts. The chain is built from TRBV11-2 and TRBJ1-5; D gene unclear. V was clipped by 2 bases and J by 4 bases, with 24 bases between them. CDR1 SGHAT and CDR2 FQNNGV come from the germline V gene. This CDR3 is built from 19 residues. CDR3 sequence reads: CASSLILRQHDTVNQPQHF. The CDR3 DNA sequence: TGTGCCAGCAGCTTAATATTACGACAACACGACACCGTGAATCAGCCCCAGCATTTT.

At least ten counts were recorded for this clonotype. The chain is built from TRBV12-3 or TRBV12-4 and TRBJ2-1; 8 bases match TRBD1. Trimming took 6 bases from V and 8 from J; bases not matched to a gene: 3. The CDR3 is made up of 12 amino acids. In DNA, the CDR3 is TGTGCCAGCAGAACAGGGGGACATGAGCAGTTCTTC. It translates to CASRTGGHEQFF.

The chain couples TRBV5-1 to TRBJ2-2, with unresolved D. The V end was cut by 2 bases, the J end by 8 bases, with 10 bases between. Germline V gives CDR1 SGHRS, CDR2 YFSETQ. CDR3 length: 13 residues. The CDR3, as DNA: TGCGCCAGCAGCTTCAGTGGCAGGGGGGAGCTGTTTTTT. Protein product: CASSFSGRGELFF.

The sample holds a few counts of this clonotype. The chain joins TRBV5-5 to TRBJ1-4; D unresolved. Per germline, CDR1 SGHKS and CDR2 YYEKEE (reference sequence). CDR3 length equals 15 residues. The V and J ends lost 4 bases and 4 bases respectively, with 14 bases between them. The chain's CDR3 is CASSKHAAGNEKLFF. Here the CDR3 DNA reads TGTGCCAGCAGCAAACATGCGGCCGGTAATGAAAAACTGTTTTTT.

The rearrangement joins TRBV6-2 or TRBV6-3 to TRBJ2-3; a possible D gene is TRBD2 (5 bases). V was clipped by 5 bases and J by 4 bases, with 13 bases between them. The CDR3 totals 14 residues. Germline V gene sequence: CDR1 MNHEY, CDR2 SVGEGT. DNA of the CDR3: TGTGCCAGCAGTCGAAGGGTAGCGTCAGATACGCAGTATTTT. Protein: CASSRRVASDTQYF.

The chain employs TRBV10-1 and TRBJ2-1; tentative D call: TRBD1 (6 bases). The germline CDR1 and CDR2 sequences are WNHNN and SYGVQD (reference sequence). Deletions cut 3 bases from V and 12 bases from J, with 27 bases between. This CDR3 has 17 amino acids. DNA for the CDR3: TGCGCCAGCAGTGAAAGACAGGTTTCTCCTTTAGCCAAGAGGCAGTTCTTC. It codes for CASSERQVSPLAKRQFF.

The V call is TRBV6-2 or TRBV6-3, the J call TRBJ2-1, with D possibly TRBD1 on 5 matching bases. The CDR3 totals 12 residues. The ends were cut back, 5 bases at V and 10 bases at J, with 12 bases in the middle. Germline values: CDR1 MNHEY, CDR2 SVGEGT. The CDR3 reads CASSKPTEEQFF. Here the CDR3 DNA reads TGTGCCAGCAGTAAACCGACAGAAGAGCAGTTCTTC.

This clonotype showed up many times. The chain combines TRBV27 with TRBJ1-5; D call uncertain. The CDR3 is 14 amino acids. V shed 7 bases and J shed 4 bases, with 14 bases lying between them. Germline CDR1 reads MNHEY; CDR2 reads SMNVEV (reference sequence). The CDR3 sequence is CASTLPLGNQPQHF. In DNA, the CDR3 is TGTGCCAGCACCCTTCCACTAGGGAATCAGCCCCAGCATTTT.

This clonotype was detected many times. The chain joins TRBV5-6 to TRBJ1-2; D is undetermined. The CDR3 is 13 residues long. CDR1 is SGHDT, CDR2 YYEEEE, per germline. V was pared by 0 bases and J by 4 bases, with 7 bases between. CDR3 protein: CASSLEAGYGYTF. In DNA, the CDR3 is TGTGCCAGCAGCTTGGAGGCTGGCTATGGCTACACCTTC.

The V gene is TRBV6-5, the J gene TRBJ1-1; D is ambiguous. Germline V lookup: CDR1 MNHEY, CDR2 SVGAGI. Between the trimmed V and J ends, which lost 0 bases and 1 base, there was a span of 6 bases. This CDR3 comprises 14 residues. CDR3 coding DNA: TGTGCCAGCAGTTACTCAAAAGGGAACACTGAAGCTTTCTTT. Its protein is CASSYSKGNTEAFF.

This clonotype was observed at least ten times. The chain carries TRBV14 and TRBJ2-7; 8 bases are shared with TRBD2. The CDR3 runs to 15 residues. The junction had 5 bases not matched to a gene; V was cut back by 1 base and J by 3 bases. CDR1 and CDR2 (germline): SGHDN, FVKESK. This chain's CDR3 is CASSQVAGGNYEQYF. Here the CDR3 DNA reads TGTGCCAGCAGCCAAGTGGCGGGGGGAAACTACGAGCAGTACTTC.

This clonotype appeared many times. The chain carries TRBV20-1 and TRBJ2-3; TRBD2 agrees at 9 bases. This CDR3 is 21 amino acids long. With 0 bases clipped from V and 3 bases from J, the junction kept 22 bases outside the gene matches. The V gene's germline CDR1 is DFQATT and CDR2 SNEGSKA (reference sequence). This chain's CDR3 is CSARDIPFFSGGLAGTDTQYF. DNA of the CDR3: TGCAGTGCTAGAGATATCCCTTTCTTCTCGGGTGGTCTAGCGGGGACAGATACGCAGTATTTT.

This clonotype was counted between two and nine times. This rearrangement joins TRBV14 to TRBJ2-7, with D possibly matching TRBD1 (6 bases). The V end lost 0 bases, the J end lost 4 bases, and 10 bases lay between the germline ends. This CDR3 is built from 14 residues. Germline CDR1 is SGHDN and CDR2 is FVKESK. The CDR3 coding sequence is TGTGCCAGCAGCCAAGATTCGGGACATTACGAGCAGTACTTC. Translated, it gives CASSQDSGHYEQYF.

This clonotype appeared many times. The rearrangement uses TRBV9 and TRBJ1-3; no firm D call. Trimming took 3 bases from V and 3 from J, leaving 13 bases between them. CDR3 length equals 15 residues. CDR1 is SGDLS, CDR2 YYNGEE, per germline. DNA of the CDR3: TGTGCCAGCAGCGGCCAATTGGGGAATGGAAACACCATATATTTT. Its translation is CASSGQLGNGNTIYF.

This clonotype was seen only a few times. The chain uses TRBV19 and TRBJ2-1; D possibly corresponds to TRBD2 (5 bases). Looked up from germline, CDR1 is LNHDA and CDR2 is SQIVND (reference sequence). V was cut by 6 bases and J by 8 bases, with 20 bases left in between. The length of the CDR3 is 15 residues. The CDR3 loop is CASRSRTASLYEQFF. For the CDR3, the DNA is TGTGCCAGTAGGTCCAGGACTGCCTCCCTCTATGAGCAGTTCTTC.

Points on this clonotype: Being one base from a much bigger clone, this may be a read error. The chain has TRBV7-9 and TRBJ2-1; 9 bases map to TRBD2. From germline, CDR1 is SEHNR and CDR2 FQNEAQ (reference sequence). The CDR3 runs 16 residues. CDR3 in amino acids: CASSLASGGRFNEQLF. CDR3 bases: TGTGCCAGCAGCTTAGCGAGCGGGGGGAGGTTTAATGAGCAGCTCTTC.

The sample holds a few counts of this clonotype. The chain is built from TRBV7-8 and TRBJ2-3; 9 positions match TRBD1. Per germline, CDR1 SGHVS and CDR2 FQNEAQ. With V trimmed by 0 bases and J by 5 bases, 3 bases remained unmatched. The CDR3 contains 15 residues. The CDR3 is CASSLATGGGDTQYF. The CDR3 DNA sequence: TGTGCCAGCAGCTTAGCAACAGGGGGCGGAGATACGCAGTATTTT.

This clonotype was counted ten times or more. This rearrangement joins TRBV6-5 to TRBJ1-1, with a weak D call TRBD1 (5 bases). Trimming stripped 0 bases from V and 0 bases from J, with 11 bases between. CDR3 length: 16 residues. The germline V gene encodes CDR1 MNHEY and CDR2 SVGAGI. The CDR3 DNA reads as TGTGCCAGCAGTTACTCGAAGTACAGGTTGAACACTGAAGCTTTCTTT. It is translated as CASSYSKYRLNTEAFF.

CDR3 in DNA: TGTGCCAGCAGTTTAGAGGACAGGGTTCCTAACTATGGCTACACCTTC. This translates into CASSLEDRVPNYGYTF. This rearrangement joins TRBV12-3 or TRBV12-4 to TRBJ1-2; 8 bases align to TRBD1. There are 16 residues in the CDR3. V lost 1 base and J lost 0; bases outside the gene matches: 4.

This clonotype was recorded many times. The V call is TRBV7-2, the J call TRBJ1-6, with unresolved D. CDR3 length equals 15 residues. V was shortened by 4 bases and J by 5 bases, with 12 bases between the two germline ends. The germline CDR1 and CDR2 sequences are SGHTA and FQGNSA. The CDR3 sequence is CASSSPRENNSPLHF. The CDR3 DNA sequence: TGTGCCAGCAGCTCCCCGAGGGAAAATAATTCACCCCTCCACTTT. Full variable domain (missing parts from reference TRBV7-2 and TRBJ1-6): GAGVSQSPSNKVTEKGKDVELRCDPISGHTALYWYRQSLGQGLEFLIYFQGNSAPDKSGLPSDRFSAERTGGSVSTLTIQRTQQEDSAVYLCASSSPRENNSPLHFGNGTRLTVT.

This clonotype was seen ten or more times. This chain links TRBV7-9 with TRBJ2-2; no firm D call. The CDR3 has 13 amino acids. Trimming took 4 bases from V and 4 from J, leaving 7 bases between them. Germline CDR1 is SEHNR and CDR2 is FQNEAQ (reference sequence). The CDR3 DNA reads TGTGCCAGCAGCTCCAGCCTCACCGGGGAGCTGTTTTTT. Its translation: CASSSSLTGELFF.

This clonotype has only a few counts. The chain couples TRBV7-2 to TRBJ2-6, with a possible D match to TRBD1 (5 bases). Per germline, CDR1 SGHTA and CDR2 FQGNSA. The CDR3 has 15 amino acids. Trimming shortened V by 1 base and J by 1 base, and 5 bases separated the two germline ends. The chain's CDR3 is CASSLGTSGANVLTF. The CDR3 nucleotides read TGTGCCAGCAGCTTAGGGACATCTGGGGCCAACGTCCTGACTTTC. Looking up the rest from reference TRBV7-2 and TRBJ2-6 gives the full variable domain: GAGVSQSPSNKVTEKGKDVELRCDPISGHTALYWYRQSLGQGLEFLIYFQGNSAPDKSGLPSDRFSAERTGGSVSTLTIQRTQQEDSAVYLCASSLGTSGANVLTFGAGSRLTVL.

Many counts were recorded for this clonotype. The chain uses TRBV5-6 and TRBJ2-3; D uncertain. From germline, CDR1 is SGHDT and CDR2 YYEEEE. This CDR3 comprises 13 residues. Trimming took 0 bases from V and 4 from J, leaving 6 bases between them. CDR3 residues: CASSLVHPDTQYF. CDR3 nucleotides: TGTGCCAGCAGCTTGGTTCACCCAGATACGCAGTATTTT. The whole variable domain, filled in from reference TRBV5-6 and TRBJ2-3, reads DAGVTQSPTHLIKTRGQQVTLRCSPKSGHDTVSWYQQALGQGPQFIFQYYEEEERQRGNFPDRFSGHQFPNYSSELNVNALLLGDSALYLCASSLVHPDTQYFGPGTRLTVL.

The chain joins TRBV5-3 to TRBJ2-2; TRBD2 agrees at 7 bases. TRBV5-3 is noted as an ORF with a role that remains uncertain. The CDR3 spans 14 residues. The V gene end was trimmed by 8 bases and the J gene end by 7 bases; junction bases not matched to a gene: 11. The DNA of the CDR3 is TGTGCCAGGAGCCCCGGGCGGGGGTACGGGGAGCTGTTTTTT. Amino acids: CARSPGRGYGELFF.